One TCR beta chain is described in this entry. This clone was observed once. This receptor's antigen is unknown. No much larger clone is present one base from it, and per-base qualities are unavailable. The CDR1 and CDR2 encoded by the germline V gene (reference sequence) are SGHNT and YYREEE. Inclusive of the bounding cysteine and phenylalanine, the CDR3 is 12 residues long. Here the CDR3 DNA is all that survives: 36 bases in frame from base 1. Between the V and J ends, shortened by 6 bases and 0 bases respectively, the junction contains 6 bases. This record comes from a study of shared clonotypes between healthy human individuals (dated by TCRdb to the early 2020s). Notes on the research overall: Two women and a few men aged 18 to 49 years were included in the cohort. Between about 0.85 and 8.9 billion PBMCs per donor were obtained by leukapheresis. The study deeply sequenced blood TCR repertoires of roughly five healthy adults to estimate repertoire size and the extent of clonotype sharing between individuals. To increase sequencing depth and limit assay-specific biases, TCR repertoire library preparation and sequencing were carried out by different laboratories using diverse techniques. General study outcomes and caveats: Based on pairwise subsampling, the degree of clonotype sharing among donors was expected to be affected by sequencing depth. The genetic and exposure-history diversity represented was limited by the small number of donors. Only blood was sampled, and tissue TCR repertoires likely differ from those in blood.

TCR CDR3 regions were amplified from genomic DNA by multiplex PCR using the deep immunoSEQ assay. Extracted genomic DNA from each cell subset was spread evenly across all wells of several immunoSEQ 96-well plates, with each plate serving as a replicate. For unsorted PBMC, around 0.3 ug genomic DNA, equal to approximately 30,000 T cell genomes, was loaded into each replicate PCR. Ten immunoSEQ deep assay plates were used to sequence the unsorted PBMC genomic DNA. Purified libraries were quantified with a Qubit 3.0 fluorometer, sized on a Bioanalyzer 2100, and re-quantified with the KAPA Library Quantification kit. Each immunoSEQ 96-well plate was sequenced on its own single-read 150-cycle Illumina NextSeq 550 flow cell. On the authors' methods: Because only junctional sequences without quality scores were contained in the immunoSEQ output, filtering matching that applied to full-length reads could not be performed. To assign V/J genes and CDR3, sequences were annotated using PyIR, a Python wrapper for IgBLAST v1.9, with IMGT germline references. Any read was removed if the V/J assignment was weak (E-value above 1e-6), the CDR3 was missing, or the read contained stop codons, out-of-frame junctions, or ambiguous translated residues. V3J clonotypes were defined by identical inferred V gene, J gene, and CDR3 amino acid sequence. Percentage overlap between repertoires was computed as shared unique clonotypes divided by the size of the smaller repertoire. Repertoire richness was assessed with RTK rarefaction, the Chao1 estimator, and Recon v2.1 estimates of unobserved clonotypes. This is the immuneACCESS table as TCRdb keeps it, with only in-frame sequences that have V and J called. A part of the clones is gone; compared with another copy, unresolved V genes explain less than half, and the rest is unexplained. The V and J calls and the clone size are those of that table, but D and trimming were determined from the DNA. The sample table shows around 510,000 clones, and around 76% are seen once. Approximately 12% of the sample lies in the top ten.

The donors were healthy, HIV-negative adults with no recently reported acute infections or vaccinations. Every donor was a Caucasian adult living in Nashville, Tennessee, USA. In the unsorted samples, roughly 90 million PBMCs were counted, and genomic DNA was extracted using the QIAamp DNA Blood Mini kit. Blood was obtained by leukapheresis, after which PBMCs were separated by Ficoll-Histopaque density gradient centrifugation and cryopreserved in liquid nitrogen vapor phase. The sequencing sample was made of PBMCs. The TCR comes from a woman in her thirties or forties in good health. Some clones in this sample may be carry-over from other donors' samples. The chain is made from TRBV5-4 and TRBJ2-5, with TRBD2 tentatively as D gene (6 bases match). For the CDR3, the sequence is CASKRDQETQYF. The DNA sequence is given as TGTGCCAGCAAGCGGGACCAAGAGACCCAGTACTTC. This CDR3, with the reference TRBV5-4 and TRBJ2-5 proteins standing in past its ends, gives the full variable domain ETGVTQSPTHLIKTRGQQVTLRCSSQSGHNTVSWYQQALGQGPQFIFQYYREEENGRGNFPPRFSGLQFPNYSSELNVNALELDDSALYLCASKRDQETQYFGPGTRLLVL.